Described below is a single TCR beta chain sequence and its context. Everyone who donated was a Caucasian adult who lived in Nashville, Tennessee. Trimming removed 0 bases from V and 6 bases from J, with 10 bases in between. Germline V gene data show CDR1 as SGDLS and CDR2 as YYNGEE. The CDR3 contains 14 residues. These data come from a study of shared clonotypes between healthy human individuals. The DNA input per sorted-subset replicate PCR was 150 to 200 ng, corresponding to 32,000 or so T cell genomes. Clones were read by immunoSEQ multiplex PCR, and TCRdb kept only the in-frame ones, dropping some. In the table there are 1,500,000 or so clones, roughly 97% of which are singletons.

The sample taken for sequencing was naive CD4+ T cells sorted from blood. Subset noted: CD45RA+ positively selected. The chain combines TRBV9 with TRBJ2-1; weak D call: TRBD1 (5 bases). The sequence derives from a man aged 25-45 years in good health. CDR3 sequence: CASSVDGHTNEQFF. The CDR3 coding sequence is TGTGCCAGCAGCGTAGATGGACACACCAATGAGCAGTTCTTC.